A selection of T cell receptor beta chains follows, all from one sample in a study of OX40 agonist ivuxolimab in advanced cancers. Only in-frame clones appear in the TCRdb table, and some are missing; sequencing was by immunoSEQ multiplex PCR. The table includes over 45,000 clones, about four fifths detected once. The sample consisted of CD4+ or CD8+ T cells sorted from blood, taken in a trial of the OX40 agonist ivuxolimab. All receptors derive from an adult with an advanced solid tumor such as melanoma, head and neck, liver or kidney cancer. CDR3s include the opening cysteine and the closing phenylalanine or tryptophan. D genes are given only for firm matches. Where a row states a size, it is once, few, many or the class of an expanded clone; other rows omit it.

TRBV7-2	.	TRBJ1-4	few	CASSRNNEKLFF	TGTGCCAGCAGCCGAAATAATGAAAAACTGTTTTTT
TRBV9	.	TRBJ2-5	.	CASSGDSRQETQYF	TGTGCCAGCAGCGGAGACAGCCGCCAAGAGACCCAGTACTTC
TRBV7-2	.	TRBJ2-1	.	CASSLRGGTYNEQFF	TGTGCCAGCAGCCTTCGAGGGGGAACCTACAATGAGCAGTTCTTC
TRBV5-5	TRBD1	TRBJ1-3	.	CASRGTGDGNTIYF	TGTGCCAGCAGGGGGACAGGGGATGGAAACACCATATATTTT
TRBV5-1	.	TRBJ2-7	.	CASSLEAGPYEQYF	TGCGCCAGCAGCTTGGAGGCGGGCCCCTACGAGCAGTACTTC
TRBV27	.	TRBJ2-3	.	CASSLYPGPSTDTQYF	TGTGCCAGCAGTTTATACCCTGGGCCTAGCACAGATACGCAGTATTTT
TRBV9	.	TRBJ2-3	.	CASSSTDGRLTDTQYF	TGTGCCAGCAGCTCCACGGACGGGAGACTCACAGATACGCAGTATTTT
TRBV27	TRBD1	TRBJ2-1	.	CASSLWQGARNEQFF	TGTGCCAGCAGTTTGTGGCAGGGGGCACGCAATGAGCAGTTCTTC
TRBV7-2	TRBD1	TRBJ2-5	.	CASSLAGGWETQYF	TGTGCCAGCAGCTTAGCAGGGGGCTGGGAGACCCAGTACTTC
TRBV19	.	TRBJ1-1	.	CASSTRGTANTEAFF	TGTGCCAGTAGTACCCGAGGGACGGCCAACACTGAAGCTTTCTTT
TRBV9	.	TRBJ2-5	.	CASSVSGRPRQETQYF	TGTGCCAGCAGCGTCTCGGGGCGTCCCCGACAAGAGACCCAGTACTTC
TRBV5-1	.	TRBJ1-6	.	CASSSALGSPLHF	TGCGCCAGCAGTTCGGCTCTGGGTTCACCCCTCCACTTT
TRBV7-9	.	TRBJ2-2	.	CASSLQGTGELFF	TGTGCCAGCAGCTTACAGGGTACCGGGGAGCTGTTTTTT
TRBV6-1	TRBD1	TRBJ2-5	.	CASSPDRQETQYF	TGTGCCAGCAGTCCGGACAGGCAAGAGACCCAGTACTTC
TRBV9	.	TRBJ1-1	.	CASSVSPQNTEAFF	TGTGCCAGCAGCGTCTCGCCCCAAAACACTGAAGCTTTCTTT
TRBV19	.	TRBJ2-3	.	CASSEGGDTQYF	TGTGCCAGTAGTGAAGGAGGAGATACGCAGTATTTT
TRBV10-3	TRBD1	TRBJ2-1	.	CAIKQTGTGYNEQFF	TGTGCCATCAAACAAACCGGGACAGGGTATAATGAGCAGTTCTTC
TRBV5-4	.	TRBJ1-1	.	CASRPLGGRSSEAFF	TGTGCCAGCAGGCCCCTCGGGGGGCGAAGCTCTGAAGCTTTCTTT
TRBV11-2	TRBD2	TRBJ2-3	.	CASSLGASGGYTDTQYF	TGTGCCAGCAGCTTAGGGGCCAGCGGGGGGTACACAGATACGCAGTATTTT
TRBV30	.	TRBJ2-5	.	CAWSVLGPGTQYF	TGTGCCTGGAGTGTACTTGGACCGGGGACCCAGTACTTC
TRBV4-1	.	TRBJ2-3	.	CASSQEGRGTPTDTQYF	TGCGCCAGCAGCCAAGAGGGCAGGGGCACCCCCACAGATACGCAGTATTTT
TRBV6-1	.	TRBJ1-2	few	CASSENTRGRNYGYTF	TGTGCCAGCAGTGAAAATACCAGGGGCCGAAACTATGGCTACACCTTC
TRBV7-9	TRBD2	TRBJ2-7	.	CASSEGVAGVEQYF	TGTGCCAGCAGCGAAGGAGTAGCGGGAGTCGAGCAGTACTTC
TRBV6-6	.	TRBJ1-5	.	CASSDPGGFGQPQHF	TGTGCCAGCAGTGACCCGGGGGGGTTCGGGCAGCCCCAGCATTTT
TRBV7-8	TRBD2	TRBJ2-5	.	CASSLTSGGQETQYF	TGTGCCAGCAGCTTAACTAGCGGGGGGCAAGAGACCCAGTACTTC
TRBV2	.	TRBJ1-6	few	CASSLPGQPLHF	TGTGCCAGCAGTCTGCCAGGACAACCCCTCCACTTT
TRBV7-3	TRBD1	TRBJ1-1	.	CASSLTGPGQGAMAFF	TGTGCCAGCAGCTTAACGGGGCCGGGACAGGGGGCGATGGCTTTCTTT
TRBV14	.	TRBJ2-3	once	CASSQVTSPTDTQYF	TGTGCCAGCAGCCAAGTAACTAGCCCCACAGATACGCAGTATTTT
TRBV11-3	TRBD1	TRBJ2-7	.	CASSPNRGAYEQYF	TGTGCCAGCAGCCCAAACAGGGGTGCCTACGAGCAGTACTTC
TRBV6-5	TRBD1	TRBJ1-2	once	CASSYRGQGGGYTF	TGTGCCAGCAGTTACCGGGGACAGGGCGGAGGCTACACCTTC
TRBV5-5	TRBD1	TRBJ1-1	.	CASSRRGREAFF	TGTGCCAGCAGCCGCAGGGGGCGCGAAGCTTTCTTT
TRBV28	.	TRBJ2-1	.	CASRQGLGNEQFF	TGTGCCAGCAGACAGGGTCTAGGGAATGAGCAGTTCTTC
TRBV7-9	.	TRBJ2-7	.	CASSRTDEQYF	TGTGCCAGCAGCCGGACTGACGAGCAGTACTTC
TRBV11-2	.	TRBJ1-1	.	CASSLYLGYGTEAFF	TGTGCCAGCAGCTTATACTTGGGGTATGGCACTGAAGCTTTCTTT
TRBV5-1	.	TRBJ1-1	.	CASSLWTQNTEAFF	TGCGCCAGCAGCTTGTGGACACAGAACACTGAAGCTTTCTTT
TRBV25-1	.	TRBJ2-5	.	CASSEQGGIGETQYF	TGTGCCAGCAGTGAACAAGGGGGGATTGGTGAGACCCAGTACTTC
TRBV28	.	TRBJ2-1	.	CASSLEQKLQFF	TGTGCCAGCAGTTTGGAGCAAAAATTGCAGTTCTTC
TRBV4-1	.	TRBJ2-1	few	CASSQELRVGGYNEQFF	TGCGCCAGCAGCCAAGAGCTCAGGGTTGGGGGCTACAATGAGCAGTTCTTC
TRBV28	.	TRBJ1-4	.	CASSPRGENEKLFF	TGTGCCAGCAGCCCCCGGGGGGAGAATGAAAAACTGTTTTTT
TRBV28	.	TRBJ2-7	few	CASSGQYYEQYF	TGTGCCAGCAGTGGGCAGTACTACGAGCAGTACTTC
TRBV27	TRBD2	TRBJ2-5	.	CASTSGLADIQETQYF	TGTGCCAGCACCTCTGGACTAGCGGATATCCAAGAGACCCAGTACTTC
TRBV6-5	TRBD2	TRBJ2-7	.	CASGRANEQYF	TGTGCCAGCGGGAGGGCAAACGAGCAGTACTTC
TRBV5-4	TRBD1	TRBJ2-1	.	CASSGDRGRGEQFF	TGTGCCAGCAGCGGGGACAGGGGGCGAGGTGAGCAGTTCTTC
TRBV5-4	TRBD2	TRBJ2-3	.	CASSRGLAGGTGATDTQYF	TGTGCCAGCAGCCGGGGACTAGCGGGAGGCACGGGCGCCACAGATACGCAGTATTTT
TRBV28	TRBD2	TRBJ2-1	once	CASSSQTLRTSGRNEQFF	TGTGCCAGCAGTTCTCAAACCCTCCGGACTAGCGGGAGGAATGAGCAGTTCTTC
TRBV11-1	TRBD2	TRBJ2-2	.	CASSSTSGRNTGELFF	TGTGCCAGCAGTTCGACTAGCGGGAGGAACACCGGGGAGCTGTTTTTT
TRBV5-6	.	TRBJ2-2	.	CASSPGRNTGELFF	TGTGCCAGCAGCCCCGGACGGAACACCGGGGAGCTGTTTTTT